This T cell receptor beta chain was recovered during a study of beta chain features in type 1 diabetes. About this clone itself: Its antigen is undetermined.

Findings and caveats of the study: Among type 1 diabetes patients, VDJ junctions had fewer insertions and more deletions.

Via CD45RO/CCR7/CD25/CD127/CD95/CD27, cells of the CD4+ naive, central memory, regulatory and stem cell-like memory subsets were sorted. In all sorted populations, purity surpassed 95%. Expressed TCRB transcripts were sequenced after all isolated RNA was converted to cDNA. Sequencing used immunoSEQ multiplex PCR; TCRdb keeps in-frame clones, though not all of them. The sample includes some 230,000 clones, 9.6% of them seen just once. Input material: naive CD4+ T cells from blood. The source is a woman aged 18-35 years in good health.

The CDR3 protein is CASSQEYPGQLRLAGTYEQYF. The CDR3 DNA reads TGCGCCAGCAGCCAAGAATACCCGGGACAGCTACGGCTAGCGGGTACCTACGAGCAGTACTTC. The rearrangement uses TRBV4-1 and TRBJ2-7; D may be TRBD2 (8 bases). Trimming stripped 0 bases from V and 2 bases from J, with 29 bases between. This CDR3 spans 21 amino acids. Germline lookup yields CDR1 MGHRA and CDR2 YSYEKL.